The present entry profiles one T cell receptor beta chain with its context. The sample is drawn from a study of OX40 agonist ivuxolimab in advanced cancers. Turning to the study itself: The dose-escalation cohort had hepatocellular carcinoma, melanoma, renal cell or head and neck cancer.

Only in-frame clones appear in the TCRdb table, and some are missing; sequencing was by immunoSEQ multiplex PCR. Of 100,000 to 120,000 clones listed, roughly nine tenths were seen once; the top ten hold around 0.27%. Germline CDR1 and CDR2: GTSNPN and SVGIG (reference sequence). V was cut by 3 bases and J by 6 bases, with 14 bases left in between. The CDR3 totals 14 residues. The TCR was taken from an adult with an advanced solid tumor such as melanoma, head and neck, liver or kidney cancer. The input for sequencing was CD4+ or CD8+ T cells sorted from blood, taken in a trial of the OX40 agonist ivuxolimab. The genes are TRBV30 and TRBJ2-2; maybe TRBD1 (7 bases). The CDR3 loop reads CAWSAPGGSGELFF. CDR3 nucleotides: TGTGCCTGGAGCGCACCAGGGGGGTCCGGGGAGCTGTTTTTT. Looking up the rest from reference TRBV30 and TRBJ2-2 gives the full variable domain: SQTIHQWPATLVQPVGSPLSLECTVEGTSNPNLYWYRQAAGRGLQLLFYSVGIGQISSEVPQNLSASRPQDRQFILSSKKLLLSDSGFYLCAWSAPGGSGELFFGEGSRLTVL.